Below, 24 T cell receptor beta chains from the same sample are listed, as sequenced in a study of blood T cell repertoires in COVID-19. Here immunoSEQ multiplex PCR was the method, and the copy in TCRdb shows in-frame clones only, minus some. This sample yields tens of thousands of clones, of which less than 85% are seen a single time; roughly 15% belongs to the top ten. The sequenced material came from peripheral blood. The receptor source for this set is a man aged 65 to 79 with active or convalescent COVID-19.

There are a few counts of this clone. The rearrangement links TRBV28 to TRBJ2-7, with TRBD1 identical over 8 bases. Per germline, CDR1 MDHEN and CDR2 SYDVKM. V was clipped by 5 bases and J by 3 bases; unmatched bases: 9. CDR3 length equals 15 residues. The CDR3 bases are TGTGCCAGCAGTCCCCCCGGGACAGGTTACTACGAGCAGTACTTC. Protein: CASSPPGTGYYEQYF.

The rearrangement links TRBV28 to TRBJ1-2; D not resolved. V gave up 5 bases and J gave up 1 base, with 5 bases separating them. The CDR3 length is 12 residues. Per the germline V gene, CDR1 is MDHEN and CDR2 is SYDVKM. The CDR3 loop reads CASSPFNYGYTF. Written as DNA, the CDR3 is TGTGCCAGCAGTCCGTTTAACTATGGCTACACCTTC.

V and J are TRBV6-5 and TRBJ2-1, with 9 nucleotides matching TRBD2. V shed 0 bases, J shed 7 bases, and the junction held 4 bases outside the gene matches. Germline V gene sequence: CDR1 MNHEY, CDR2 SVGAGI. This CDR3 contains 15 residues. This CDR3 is CASSYSGGGVNEQFF. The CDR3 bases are TGTGCCAGCAGTTACTCCGGCGGGGGGGTAAATGAGCAGTTCTTC.

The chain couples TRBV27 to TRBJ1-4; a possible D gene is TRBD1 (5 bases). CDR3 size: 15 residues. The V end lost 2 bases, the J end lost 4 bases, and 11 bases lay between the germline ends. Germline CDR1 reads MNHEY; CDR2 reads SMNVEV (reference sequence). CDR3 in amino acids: CASSLGGLHNEKLFF. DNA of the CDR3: TGTGCCAGCAGTTTAGGGGGGTTGCATAATGAAAAACTGTTTTTT.

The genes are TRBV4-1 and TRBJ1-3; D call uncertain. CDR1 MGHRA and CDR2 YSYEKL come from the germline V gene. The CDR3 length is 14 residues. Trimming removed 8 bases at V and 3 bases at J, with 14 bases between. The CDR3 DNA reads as TGCGCCAGCGGGTCGGGGTTTGATGGAAACACCATATATTTT. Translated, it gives CASGSGFDGNTIYF.

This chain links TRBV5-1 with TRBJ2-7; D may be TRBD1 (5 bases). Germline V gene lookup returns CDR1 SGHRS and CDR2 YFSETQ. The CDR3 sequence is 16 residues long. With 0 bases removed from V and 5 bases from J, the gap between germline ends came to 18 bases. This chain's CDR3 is CASSLGGRNPPNEQYF. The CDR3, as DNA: TGCGCCAGCAGCTTGGGGGGCCGGAATCCTCCTAACGAGCAGTACTTC.

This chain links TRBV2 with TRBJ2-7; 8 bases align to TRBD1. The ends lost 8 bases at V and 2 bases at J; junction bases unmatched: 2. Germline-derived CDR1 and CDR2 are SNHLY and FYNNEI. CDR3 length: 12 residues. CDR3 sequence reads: CASGDRTYEQYF. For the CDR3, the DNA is TGTGCCAGCGGGGACAGGACCTACGAGCAGTACTTC.

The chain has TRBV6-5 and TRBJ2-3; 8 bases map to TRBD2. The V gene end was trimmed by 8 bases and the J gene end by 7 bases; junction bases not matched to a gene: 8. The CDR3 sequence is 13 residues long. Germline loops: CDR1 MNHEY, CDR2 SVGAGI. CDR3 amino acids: CASGRGDKNTQYF. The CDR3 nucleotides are TGTGCCAGCGGGCGGGGGGATAAAAATACGCAGTATTTT.

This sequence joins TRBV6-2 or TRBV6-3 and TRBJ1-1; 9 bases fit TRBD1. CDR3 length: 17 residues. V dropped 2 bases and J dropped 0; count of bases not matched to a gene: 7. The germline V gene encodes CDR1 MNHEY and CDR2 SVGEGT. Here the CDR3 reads CASSYVQGAIVNTEAFF. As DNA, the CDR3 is TGTGCCAGCAGTTACGTACAGGGGGCTATAGTGAACACTGAAGCTTTCTTT.

This CDR3 reads CASSLAGDGDQETQYF. The CDR3 DNA reads as TGTGCCAGCAGCTTAGCAGGGGATGGGGACCAAGAGACCCAGTACTTC. The chain has TRBV7-9 and TRBJ2-5; tentative D call: TRBD1 (5 bases). V dropped 0 bases and J dropped 0 bases, with 11 bases sitting between them. This CDR3 spans 16 amino acids. Germline V gives CDR1 SEHNR, CDR2 FQNEAQ (reference sequence).

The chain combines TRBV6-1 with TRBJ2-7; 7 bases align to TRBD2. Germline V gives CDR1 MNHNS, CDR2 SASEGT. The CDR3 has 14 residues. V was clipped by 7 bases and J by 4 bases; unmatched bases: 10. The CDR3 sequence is CASTYGAGGYEQYF. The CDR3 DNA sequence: TGTGCCAGCACCTACGGGGCCGGGGGGTACGAGCAGTACTTC.

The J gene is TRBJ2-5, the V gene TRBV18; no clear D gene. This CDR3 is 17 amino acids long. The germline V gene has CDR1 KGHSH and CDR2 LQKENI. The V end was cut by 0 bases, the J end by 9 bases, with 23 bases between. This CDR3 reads CASSPPPSRPEPDPQYF. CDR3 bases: TGTGCCAGCTCACCACCGCCGAGCAGGCCAGAGCCCGACCCCCAGTACTTC.

CDR3 sequence reads: CAISDPGRGTAARNQPQHF. Written as DNA, the CDR3 is TGTGCCATCAGTGATCCGGGTCGGGGAACAGCAGCCCGAAATCAGCCCCAGCATTTT. This rearrangement joins TRBV10-3 to TRBJ1-5; D ambiguous. The germline V gene has CDR1 ENHRY and CDR2 SYGVKD. The germline V and J ends were trimmed by 3 bases and 4 bases, with 25 bases remaining between them. The CDR3 runs to 19 residues.

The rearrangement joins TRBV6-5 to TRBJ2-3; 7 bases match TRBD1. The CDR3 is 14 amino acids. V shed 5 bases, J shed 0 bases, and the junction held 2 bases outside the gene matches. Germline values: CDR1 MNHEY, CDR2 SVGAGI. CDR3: CASSRQGSTDTQYF. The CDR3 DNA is TGTGCCAGCAGTCGACAGGGTAGCACAGATACGCAGTATTTT.

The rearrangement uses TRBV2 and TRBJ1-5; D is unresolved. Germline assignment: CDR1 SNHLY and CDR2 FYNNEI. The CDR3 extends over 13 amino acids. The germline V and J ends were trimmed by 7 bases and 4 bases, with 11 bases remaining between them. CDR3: CASKEGRNQPQHF. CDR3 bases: TGTGCCAGCAAAGAGGGCAGGAATCAGCCCCAGCATTTT.

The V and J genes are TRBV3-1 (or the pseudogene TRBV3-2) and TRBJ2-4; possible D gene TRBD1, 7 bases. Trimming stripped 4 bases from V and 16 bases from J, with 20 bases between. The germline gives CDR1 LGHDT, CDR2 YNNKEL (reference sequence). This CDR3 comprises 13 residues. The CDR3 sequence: CASSPSGQGGVYF. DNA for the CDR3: TGTGCCAGCAGCCCGTCCGGGCAGGGGGGCGTCTACTTC.

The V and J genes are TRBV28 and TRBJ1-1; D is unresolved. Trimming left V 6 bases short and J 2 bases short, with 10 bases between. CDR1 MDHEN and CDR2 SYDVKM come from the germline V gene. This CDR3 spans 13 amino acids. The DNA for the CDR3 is TGTGCCAGCAGCGTAAGCGTAAACACTGAAGCTTTCTTT. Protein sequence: CASSVSVNTEAFF. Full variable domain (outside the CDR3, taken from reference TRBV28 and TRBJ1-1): DVKVTQSSRYLVKRTGEKVFLECVQDMDHENMFWYRQDPGLGLRLIYFSYDVKMKEKGDIPEGYSVSREKKERFSLILESASTNQTSMYLCASSVSVNTEAFFGQGTRLTVV.

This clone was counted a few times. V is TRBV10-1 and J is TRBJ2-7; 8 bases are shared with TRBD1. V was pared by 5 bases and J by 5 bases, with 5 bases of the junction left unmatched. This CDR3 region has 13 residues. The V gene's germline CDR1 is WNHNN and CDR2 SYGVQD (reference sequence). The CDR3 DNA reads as TGCGCCAGCAGTCGGGACAGGAGGGACGAGCAGTACTTC. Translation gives CASSRDRRDEQYF.

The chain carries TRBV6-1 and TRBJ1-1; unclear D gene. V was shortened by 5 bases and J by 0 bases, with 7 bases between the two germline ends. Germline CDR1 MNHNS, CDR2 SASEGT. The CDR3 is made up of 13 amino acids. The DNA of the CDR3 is TGTGCCAGCAGTACGACACTGAACACTGAAGCTTTCTTT. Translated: CASSTTLNTEAFF.

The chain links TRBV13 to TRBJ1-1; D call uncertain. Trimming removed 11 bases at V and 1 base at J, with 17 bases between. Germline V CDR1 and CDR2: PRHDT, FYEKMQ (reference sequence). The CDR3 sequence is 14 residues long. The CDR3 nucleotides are TGTGCCGCCCGGAGGGCAGAGACGAACACTGAAGCTTTCTTT. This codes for CAARRAETNTEAFF.

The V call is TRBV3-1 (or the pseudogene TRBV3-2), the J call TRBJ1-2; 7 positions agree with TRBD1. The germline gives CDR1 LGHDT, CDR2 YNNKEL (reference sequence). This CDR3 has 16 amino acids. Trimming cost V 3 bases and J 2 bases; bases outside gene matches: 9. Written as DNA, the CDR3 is TGTGCCAGCAGCCAGACCGGGGGACAGAAAAACTATGGCTACACCTTC. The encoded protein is CASSQTGGQKNYGYTF.

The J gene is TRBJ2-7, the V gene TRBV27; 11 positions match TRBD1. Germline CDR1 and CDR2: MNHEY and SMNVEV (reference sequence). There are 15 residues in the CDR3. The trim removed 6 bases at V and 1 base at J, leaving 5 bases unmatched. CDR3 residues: CASSWTGGLSYEQYF. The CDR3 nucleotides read TGTGCCAGCAGCTGGACAGGGGGCCTTTCCTACGAGCAGTACTTC.

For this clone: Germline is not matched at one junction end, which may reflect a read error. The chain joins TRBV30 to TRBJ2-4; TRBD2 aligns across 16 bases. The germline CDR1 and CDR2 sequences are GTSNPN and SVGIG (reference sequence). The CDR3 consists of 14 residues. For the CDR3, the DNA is TGTGCCTGGAGTCCGGGACTAGCGGGGGGGCCCCCCTCCTTC. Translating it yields CAWSPGLAGGPPSF.

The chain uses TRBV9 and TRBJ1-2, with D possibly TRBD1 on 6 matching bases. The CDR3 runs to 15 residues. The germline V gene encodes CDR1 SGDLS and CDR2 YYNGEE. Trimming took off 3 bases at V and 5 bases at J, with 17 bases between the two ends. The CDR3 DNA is TGTGCCAGCAGCGAGGGGGGGGACACAACGTATGGCTACACCTTC. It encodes CASSEGGDTTYGYTF.